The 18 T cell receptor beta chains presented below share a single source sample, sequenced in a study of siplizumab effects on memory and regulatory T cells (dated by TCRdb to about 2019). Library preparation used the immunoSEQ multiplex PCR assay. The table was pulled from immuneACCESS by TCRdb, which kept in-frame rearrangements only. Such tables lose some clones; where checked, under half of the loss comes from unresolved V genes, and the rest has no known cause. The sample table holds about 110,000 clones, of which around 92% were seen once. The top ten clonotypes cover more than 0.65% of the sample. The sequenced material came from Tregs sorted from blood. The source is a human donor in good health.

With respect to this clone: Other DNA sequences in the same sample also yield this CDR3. Here the CDR3 reads CATSRPTSGIENEQFF. Here the CDR3 DNA reads TGTGCCACCAGCAGGCCGACTAGCGGGATAGAGAATGAGCAGTTCTTC. V usage is TRBV15 and J usage is TRBJ2-1; 11 bases line up with TRBD2. From germline, CDR1 is LNHNV and CDR2 YYDKDF (reference sequence). The V and J ends lost 3 bases and 7 bases, in that order; junction bases with no gene match: 8. This CDR3 contains 16 residues.

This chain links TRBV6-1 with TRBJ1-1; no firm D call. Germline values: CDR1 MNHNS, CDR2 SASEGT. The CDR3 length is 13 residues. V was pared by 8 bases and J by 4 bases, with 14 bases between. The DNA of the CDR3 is TGTGCCAGCGTACGGACGGTCATCACTGAAGCTTTCTTT. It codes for CASVRTVITEAFF.

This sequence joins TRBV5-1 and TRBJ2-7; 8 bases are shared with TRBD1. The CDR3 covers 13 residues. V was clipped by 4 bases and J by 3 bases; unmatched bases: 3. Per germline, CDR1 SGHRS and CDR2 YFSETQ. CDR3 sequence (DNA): TGCGCCAGCAGCGGACAGGGAGGCTACGAGCAGTACTTC. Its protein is CASSGQGGYEQYF.

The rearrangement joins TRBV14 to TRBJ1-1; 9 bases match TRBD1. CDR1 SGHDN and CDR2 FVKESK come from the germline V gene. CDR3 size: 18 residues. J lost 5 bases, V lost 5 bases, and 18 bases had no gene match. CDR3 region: CASSFFPLGTGFKTEAFF. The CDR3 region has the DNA TGTGCCAGCAGCTTTTTCCCCCTTGGGACAGGGTTCAAGACTGAAGCTTTCTTT. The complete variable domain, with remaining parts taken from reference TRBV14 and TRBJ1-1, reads EAGVTQFPSHSVIEKGQTVTLRCDPISGHDNLYWYRRVMGKEIKFLLHFVKESKQDESGMPNNRFLAERTGGTYSTLKVQPAELEDSGVYFCASSFFPLGTGFKTEAFFGQGTRLTVV.

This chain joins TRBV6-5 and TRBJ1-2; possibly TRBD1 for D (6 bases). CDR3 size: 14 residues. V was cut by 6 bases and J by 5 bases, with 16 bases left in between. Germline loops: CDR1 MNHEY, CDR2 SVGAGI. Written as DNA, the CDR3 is TGTGCCAGCAGCGATCCTCAGGGGTGGTATGGCTACACCTTC. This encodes CASSDPQGWYGYTF.

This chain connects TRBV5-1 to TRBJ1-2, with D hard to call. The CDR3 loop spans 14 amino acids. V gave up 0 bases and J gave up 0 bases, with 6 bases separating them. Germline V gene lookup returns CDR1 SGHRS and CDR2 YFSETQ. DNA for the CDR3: TGCGCCAGCAGCTTGGACGGAGCTAACTATGGCTACACCTTC. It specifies CASSLDGANYGYTF.

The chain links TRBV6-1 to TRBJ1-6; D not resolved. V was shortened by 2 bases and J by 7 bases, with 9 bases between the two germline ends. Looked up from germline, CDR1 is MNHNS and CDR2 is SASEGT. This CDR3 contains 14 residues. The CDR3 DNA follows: TGTGCCAGCAGTGAACGGTTCACGAATTCACCCCTCCACTTT. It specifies CASSERFTNSPLHF.

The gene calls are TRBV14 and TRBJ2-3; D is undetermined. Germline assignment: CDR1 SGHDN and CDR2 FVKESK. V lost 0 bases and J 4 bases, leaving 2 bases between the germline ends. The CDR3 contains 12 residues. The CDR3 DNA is TGTGCCAGCAGCCAAGAGGCAGATACGCAGTATTTT. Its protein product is CASSQEADTQYF.

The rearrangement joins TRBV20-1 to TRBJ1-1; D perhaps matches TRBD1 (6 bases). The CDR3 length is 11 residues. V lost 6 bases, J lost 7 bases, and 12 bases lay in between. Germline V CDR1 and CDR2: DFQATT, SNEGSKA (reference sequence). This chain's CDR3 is CSASGQYEAFF. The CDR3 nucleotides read TGCAGTGCCTCAGGACAGTATGAAGCTTTCTTT.

The CDR3, as DNA: TGTGCCAGTAGATCTCTGGGGGGACAAGAGACCCAGTACTTC. This translates into CASRSLGGQETQYF. The chain couples TRBV19 to TRBJ2-5, with D possibly matching TRBD2 (6 bases). The V and J ends lost 6 bases and 2 bases respectively, with 13 bases between them. CDR1 is LNHDA and CDR2 is SQIVND in the germline V gene (reference sequence). This CDR3 comprises 14 residues.

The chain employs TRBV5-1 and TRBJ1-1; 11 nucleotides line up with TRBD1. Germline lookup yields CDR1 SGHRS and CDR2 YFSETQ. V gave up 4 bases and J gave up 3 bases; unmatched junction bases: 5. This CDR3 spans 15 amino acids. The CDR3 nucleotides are TGCGCCAGCAGCCGGACAGGGGGCAAGGACACTGAAGCTTTCTTT. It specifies CASSRTGGKDTEAFF.

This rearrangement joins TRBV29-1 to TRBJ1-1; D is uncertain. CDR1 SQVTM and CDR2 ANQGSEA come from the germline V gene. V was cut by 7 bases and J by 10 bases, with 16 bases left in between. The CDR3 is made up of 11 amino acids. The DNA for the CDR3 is TGCAGCGACACGACCGCGCCCGTAGCTTTCTTT. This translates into CSDTTAPVAFF.

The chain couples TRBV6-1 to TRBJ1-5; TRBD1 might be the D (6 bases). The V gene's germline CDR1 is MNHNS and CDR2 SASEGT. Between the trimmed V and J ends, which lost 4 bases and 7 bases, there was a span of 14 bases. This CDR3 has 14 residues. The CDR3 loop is CASSVRTVTQPQHF. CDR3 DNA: TGTGCCAGCAGTGTTCGGACAGTTACCCAGCCCCAGCATTTT.

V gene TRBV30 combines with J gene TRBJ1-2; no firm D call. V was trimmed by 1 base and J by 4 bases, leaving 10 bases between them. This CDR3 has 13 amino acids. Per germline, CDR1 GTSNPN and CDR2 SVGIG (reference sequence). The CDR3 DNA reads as TGTGCCTGGAGTGAAGGACGGGCCTATGGCTACACCTTC. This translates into CAWSEGRAYGYTF. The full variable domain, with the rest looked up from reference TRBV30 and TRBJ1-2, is SQTIHQWPATLVQPVGSPLSLECTVEGTSNPNLYWYRQAAGRGLQLLFYSVGIGQISSEVPQNLSASRPQDRQFILSSKKLLLSDSGFYLCAWSEGRAYGYTFGSGTRLTVV.

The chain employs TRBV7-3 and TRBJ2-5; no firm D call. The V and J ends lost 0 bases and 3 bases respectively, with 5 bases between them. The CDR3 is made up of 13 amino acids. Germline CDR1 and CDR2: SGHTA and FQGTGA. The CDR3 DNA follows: TGTGCCAGCAGCTTAACAGATAAAGAGACCCAGTACTTC. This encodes CASSLTDKETQYF.

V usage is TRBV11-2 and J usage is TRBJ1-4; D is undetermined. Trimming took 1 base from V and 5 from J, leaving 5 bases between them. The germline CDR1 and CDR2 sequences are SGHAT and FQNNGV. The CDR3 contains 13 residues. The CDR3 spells CASSLVQNEKLFF. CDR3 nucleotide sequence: TGTGCCAGCAGCTTAGTCCAAAATGAAAAACTGTTTTTT.

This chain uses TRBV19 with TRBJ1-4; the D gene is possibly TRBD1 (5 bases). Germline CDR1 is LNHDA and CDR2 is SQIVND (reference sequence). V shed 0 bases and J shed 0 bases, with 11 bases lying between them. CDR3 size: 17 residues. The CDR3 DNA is TGTGCCAGTAGTATAGAAGCAGGGAAAGCAACTAATGAAAAACTGTTTTTT. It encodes CASSIEAGKATNEKLFF.

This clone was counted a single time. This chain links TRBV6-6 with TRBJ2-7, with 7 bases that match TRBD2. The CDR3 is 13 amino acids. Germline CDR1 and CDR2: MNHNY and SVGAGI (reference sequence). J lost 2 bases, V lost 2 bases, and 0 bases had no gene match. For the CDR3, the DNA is TGTGCCAGCAGTTACGCGGGGGCCTACGAGCAGTACTTC. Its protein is CASSYAGAYEQYF.